The text below deals with one TCR beta chain. Its antigen remains undetermined. No clone much larger than this one lies a single base away; base qualities are absent. The data were taken from a study of blood T cells in healthy people across ages (dated by TCRdb to about 2015). Describing the broader study: Template switching captured roughly one uniquely barcoded TCR beta cDNA molecule per two T cells in model experiments. Two additional independent replicas of 1 million unique cDNA reads from the same blood draw were analyzed for two donors (one aged 18 to 29 and one aged 80 or older). Four age groups were formed from the donors: young (average approximately 15 years), middle-aged (approximately 39), aged (62) and long-lived (approximately 78). Age-related changes in TCR beta repertoire diversity were measured in the study by deep sequencing normalized with unique cDNA molecular identifiers.

Results and caveats for the whole study, not just this receptor: Bulk unsorted PBMC profiling prevented conclusive comparison of naive and antigen-experienced compartments. Compared with the aged group, the long-lived group had more naive CD4+ T cells, fewer expanded clones and increased TCR diversity, a pattern suggesting age selection. Donor CMV infection status was unknown, potentially confounding age-related changes in expanded clonotypes. Total diversity estimates from one million sequenced T cells were considered lower bounds and underestimates. The percentage of naive T cells measured by flow cytometry correlated strongly with observed TCR beta diversity. Observed TCR beta diversity per million T cells fell roughly linearly with age, and a significant reduction was already apparent by age about 36.

The method was 5' RACE. The sample was run on an Illumina HiSeq 2500. A second about 7 to 11 cycle PCR used a sample-barcoded 5' primer and a J-beta primer mix. A unique molecular identifier was introduced onto each TCR beta cDNA molecule by a template-switch 5' adaptor carrying 12 random nucleotides. Each sample yielded at least 2.5 million CDR3-containing paired-end reads. First-strand cDNA synthesis was performed from all RNA using the Mint cDNA synthesis kit, with priming by a TRBC-specific oligonucleotide. Following uracil-DNA glycosylase treatment, all cDNA underwent a first 18-cycle PCR with the universal primers M1SS and BC2_uni_R. In the original analysis: For normalization, 1 million high-quality reads were randomly selected from each sample, with every read carrying a distinct molecular identifier. Instead of being binned into consensus sequences, reads with shared molecular identifiers were discarded. MiTCR, run with a Q25 quality threshold and the strictest error-elimination algorithm, handled CDR3 identification, clonotype clustering and error correction. Lower-bound total TCR beta diversity was estimated with a nonparametric unseen species model using Euler transformation. Starting from the raw public reads, TCRdb applied fastp trimming at Q25, assembled clones with MiXCR and retained in-frame beta chains. Rows matching on CDR3 protein sequence are summarized as one entry with the most common DNA and genes. These V and J calls derive from TCRdb rather than the authors' analysis. Within this sample are about 570,000 distinct CDR3 sequences, with about 27% of them counted one time only. The ten largest clones capture roughly 3.5% of the sample.

Systemically healthy Caucasian individuals from Russia, around 38 in total and aged about 6 to 100 years, were included as donors. Each donor gave approximately 10 milliliters of peripheral blood, collected into EDTA-treated Vacutainer tubes. PBMCs were isolated by Ficoll-Paque density-gradient centrifugation, with at least 6.5 million obtained per sample. Total RNA was extracted from PBMCs with Trizol reagent, with at least 6 micrograms obtained per sample. Naive CD45RAhigh/CD27high T cell percentages were measured by flow cytometry on a PBMC aliquot from every donor. These data were also reused for a study on T cells of mothers and their children. From the second report: The donors were nine systemically healthy Caucasian individuals, made up of three mothers and their six children. cDNA synthesis consumed the entire amount of extracted RNA, loaded at around 1.4 ug RNA in each 15 ul reaction. In the second PCR, the M1S primer added sample barcodes and 2-4 random nucleotides. Over 8 million TCR beta CDR3 reads were obtained for each mother, and 2.7 million or so reads were obtained for each child. In both related and unrelated pairs, thymic selection shapes the output of TCR recombination in a similar way, with inherited differences having only a minor effect. Normalized repertoire overlap in related mother-child pairs was always slightly higher than in unrelated mother-child pairs, but the difference was never significant. No persistent microchimeric T cell clones were found, with a detection sensitivity of approximately 100 clones per million clonotypes. Deep NGS was used in the study to compare the TCR beta repertoires of mothers and children and to look for features that separate related mother-child pairs from unrelated individuals. The mean age was around 40 +/- 4 years for the mothers and around 11 +/- 4 years for the children. Libraries were sequenced on Illumina HiSeq 2000 with 100+100 nt paired-end reads after adapter ligation with NEBNext reagents. To avoid cross-contamination, the mother libraries and the child libraries were prepared a month apart and sequenced in separate runs. Between roughly 500,000 and 2,300,000 distinct TCR beta clonotypes were identified per donor. Naive TCR beta clonotypes were estimated from low-frequency clonotypes matched to each donor's FACS-determined naive share, without sorting.

The sequencing sample was made of blood. This sequence originates from a boy between 2 and 10 years old in good health.

The DNA sequence reads TGTGCCAGCAGTAGCGGGAGGGGAGCCGGGGAGCTGTTTTTT. This codes for CASSSGRGAGELFF. Recombination connected TRBV6-5 to TRBJ2-2; 10 central nucleotides agree with TRBD2. The CDR3 covers 14 residues, taking in both the cysteine and the phenylalanine. Left in the record is the CDR3 DNA by itself, 42 bases read in frame from the first base. Trimming takes 5 bases off V and 6 bases off J; junction bases not matched to a gene: 3. Per the germline V gene, MNHEY is the CDR1 and SVGAGI is the CDR2.